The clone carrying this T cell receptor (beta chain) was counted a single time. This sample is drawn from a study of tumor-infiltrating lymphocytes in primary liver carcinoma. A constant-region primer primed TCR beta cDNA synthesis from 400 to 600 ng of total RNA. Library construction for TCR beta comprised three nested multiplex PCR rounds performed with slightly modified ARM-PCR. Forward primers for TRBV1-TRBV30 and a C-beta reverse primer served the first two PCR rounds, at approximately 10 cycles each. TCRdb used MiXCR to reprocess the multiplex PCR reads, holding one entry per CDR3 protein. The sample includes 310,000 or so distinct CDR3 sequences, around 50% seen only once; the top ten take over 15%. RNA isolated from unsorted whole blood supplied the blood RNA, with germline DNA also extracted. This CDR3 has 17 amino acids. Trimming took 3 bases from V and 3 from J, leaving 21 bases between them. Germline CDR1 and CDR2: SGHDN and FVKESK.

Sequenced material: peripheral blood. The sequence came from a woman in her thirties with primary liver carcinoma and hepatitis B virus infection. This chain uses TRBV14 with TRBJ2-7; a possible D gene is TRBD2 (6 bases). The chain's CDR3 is CASSQVGTGLSLYEQYF. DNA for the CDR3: TGTGCCAGCAGCCAGGTGGGGACGGGACTCAGCCTCTACGAGCAGTACTTC.